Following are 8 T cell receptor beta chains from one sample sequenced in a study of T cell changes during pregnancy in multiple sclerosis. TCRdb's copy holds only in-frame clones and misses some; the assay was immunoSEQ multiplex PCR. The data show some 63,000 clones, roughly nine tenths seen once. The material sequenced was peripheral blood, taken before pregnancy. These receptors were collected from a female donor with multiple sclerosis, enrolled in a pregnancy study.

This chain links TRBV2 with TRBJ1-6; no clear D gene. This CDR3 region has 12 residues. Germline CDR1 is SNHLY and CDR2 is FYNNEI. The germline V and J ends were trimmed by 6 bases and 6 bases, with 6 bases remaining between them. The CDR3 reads CASRNSNSPLHF. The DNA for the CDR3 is TGTGCCAGCAGAAACAGTAATTCACCCCTCCACTTT. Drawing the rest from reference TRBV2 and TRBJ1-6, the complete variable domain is EPEVTQTPSHQVTQMGQEVILRCVPISNHLYFYWYRQILGQKVEFLVSFYNNEISEKSEIFDDQFSVERPDGSNFTLKIRSTKLEDSAMYFCASRNSNSPLHFGNGTRLTVT.

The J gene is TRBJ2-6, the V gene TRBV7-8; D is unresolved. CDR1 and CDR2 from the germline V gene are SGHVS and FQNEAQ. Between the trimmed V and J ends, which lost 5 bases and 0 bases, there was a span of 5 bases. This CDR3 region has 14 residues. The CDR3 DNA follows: TGTGCCAGCAGCCGTAGCTCTGGGGCCAACGTCCTGACTTTC. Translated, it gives CASSRSSGANVLTF.

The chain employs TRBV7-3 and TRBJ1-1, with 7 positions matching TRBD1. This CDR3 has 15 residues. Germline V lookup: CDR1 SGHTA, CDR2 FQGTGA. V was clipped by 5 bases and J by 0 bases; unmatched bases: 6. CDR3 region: CASSAEQGMNTEAFF. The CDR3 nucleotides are TGTGCCAGCAGCGCGGAACAGGGGATGAACACTGAAGCTTTCTTT.

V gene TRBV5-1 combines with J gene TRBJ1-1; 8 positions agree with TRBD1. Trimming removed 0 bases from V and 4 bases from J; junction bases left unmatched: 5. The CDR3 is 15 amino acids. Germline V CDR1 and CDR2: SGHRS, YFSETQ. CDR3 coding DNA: TGCGCCAGCAGCTTGGGGTCCGGGACAGGCACTGAAGCTTTCTTT. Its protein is CASSLGSGTGTEAFF.

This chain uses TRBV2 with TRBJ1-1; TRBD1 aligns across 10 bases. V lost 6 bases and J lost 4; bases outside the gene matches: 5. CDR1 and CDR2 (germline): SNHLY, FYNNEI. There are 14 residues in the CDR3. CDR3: CASSKTGGGTEAFF. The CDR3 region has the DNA TGTGCCAGCAGCAAGACAGGGGGCGGCACTGAAGCTTTCTTT.

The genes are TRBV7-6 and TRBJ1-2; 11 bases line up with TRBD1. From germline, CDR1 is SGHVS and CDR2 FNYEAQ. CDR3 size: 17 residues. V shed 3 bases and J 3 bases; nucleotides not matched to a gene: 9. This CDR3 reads CASSLFAGQGVHYGYTF. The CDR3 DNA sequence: TGTGCCAGCAGCTTGTTCGCGGGACAGGGGGTTCACTATGGCTACACCTTC.

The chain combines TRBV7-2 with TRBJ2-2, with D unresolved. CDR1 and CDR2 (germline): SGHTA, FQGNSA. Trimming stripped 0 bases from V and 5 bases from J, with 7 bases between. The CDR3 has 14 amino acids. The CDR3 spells CASSLASITGELFF. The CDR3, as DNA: TGTGCCAGCAGCTTAGCTAGTATAACCGGGGAGCTGTTTTTT.

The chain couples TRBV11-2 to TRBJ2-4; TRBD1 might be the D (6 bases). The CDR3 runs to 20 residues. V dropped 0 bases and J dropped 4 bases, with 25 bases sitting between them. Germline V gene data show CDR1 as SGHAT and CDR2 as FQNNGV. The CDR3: CASSLDRGSGYADRKNIQYF. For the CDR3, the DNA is TGTGCCAGCAGCTTAGATCGAGGGTCTGGTTACGCGGACAGAAAAAACATTCAGTACTTC. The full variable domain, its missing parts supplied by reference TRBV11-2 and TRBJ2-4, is EAGVAQSPRYKIIEKRQSVAFWCNPISGHATLYWYQQILGQGPKLLIQFQNNGVVDDSQLPKDRFSAERLKGVDSTLKIQPAKLEDSAVYLCASSLDRGSGYADRKNIQYFGAGTRLSVL.